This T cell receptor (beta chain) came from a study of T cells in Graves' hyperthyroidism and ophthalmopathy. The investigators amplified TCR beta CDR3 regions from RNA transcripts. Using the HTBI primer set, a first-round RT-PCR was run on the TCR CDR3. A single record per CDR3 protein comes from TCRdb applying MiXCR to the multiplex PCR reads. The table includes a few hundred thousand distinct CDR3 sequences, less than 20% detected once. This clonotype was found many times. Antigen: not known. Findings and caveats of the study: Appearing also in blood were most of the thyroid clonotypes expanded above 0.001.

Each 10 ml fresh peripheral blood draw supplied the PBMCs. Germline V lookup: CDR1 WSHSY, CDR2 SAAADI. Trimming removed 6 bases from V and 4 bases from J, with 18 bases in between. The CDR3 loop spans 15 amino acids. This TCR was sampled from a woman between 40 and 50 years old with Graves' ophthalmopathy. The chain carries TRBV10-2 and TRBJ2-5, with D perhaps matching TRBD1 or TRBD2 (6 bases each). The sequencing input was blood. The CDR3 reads CASRGGQDLGETQYF. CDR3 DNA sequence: TGCGCCAGCAGAGGGGGGCAGGACCTCGGAGAGACCCAGTACTTC.